The source of this T cell receptor (beta chain) is a study of PD-L1 blockade in urothelial cancer. Study information: The researchers analyzed blood 3 weeks (second dose) and 6 weeks after treatment start. The study's findings and limits: Tumor-associated TCR clones expanded more in blood at 3 weeks in patients with durable benefit.

The protocol was immunoSEQ multiplex PCR, while the TCRdb copy is restricted to in-frame clones and leaves out a portion. Of about 84,000 clones in the sample, 82% are singletons; the top ten hold over 7.5%. Turning to this clone: Its antigen is not known.

Locally advanced or metastatic urothelial carcinoma was diagnosed in the patients. Germline V gene sequence: CDR1 SGHRS, CDR2 YFSETQ. CDR3 length: 15 amino acids. V was pared by 1 base and J by 0 bases, with 8 bases between. The sequence was collected from an older man with urothelial cancer. Here the sequenced sample was PBMCs, taken around atezolizumab (anti-PD-L1) treatment. The chain recombines TRBV5-1 with TRBJ2-1; weak D call: TRBD2 (6 bases). CDR3 protein: CASSLRAGSYNEQFF. The CDR3 coding sequence is TGCGCCAGCAGCTTGAGAGCGGGCTCCTACAATGAGCAGTTCTTC.